Presented here are 28 T cell receptor beta chains from one specimen sequenced in a study of OX40 agonist ivuxolimab in advanced cancers. The data were produced by immunoSEQ multiplex PCR, yet TCRdb's version contains in-frame clones alone and is incomplete. The sample includes around 80,000 clones, 92% seen only once; the top ten take approximately 8.6%. The sample in question was CD4+ or CD8+ T cells sorted from blood, obtained in a trial of the OX40 agonist ivuxolimab. These receptors originate from an adult with an advanced solid tumor such as melanoma, head and neck, liver or kidney cancer.

This clone is medium-sized in the sample. The rearrangement joins TRBV9 to TRBJ1-2; a weak D match, TRBD1 (5 bases). The CDR3 is 15 amino acids. The germline gives CDR1 SGDLS, CDR2 YYNGEE. V was trimmed by 4 bases and J by 6 bases, leaving 19 bases between them. The CDR3: CASSRGSGVGNGYTF. The CDR3 DNA follows: TGTGCCAGCAGCCGGGGCTCTGGGGTAGGCAATGGCTACACCTTC.

A single count supports this clone. This chain connects TRBV4-1 to TRBJ1-1; 7 bases agree with TRBD1. V shed 5 bases, J shed 5 bases, and the junction held 5 bases outside the gene matches. Germline V gene sequence: CDR1 MGHRA, CDR2 YSYEKL. The CDR3 length is 13 residues. CDR3 loop: CASSYDRVTEAFF. CDR3 nucleotide sequence: TGCGCCAGCAGCTACGACAGGGTGACTGAAGCTTTCTTT.

The genes are TRBV6-5 and TRBJ1-2; TRBD1 might be the D (5 bases). In germline, CDR1 is MNHEY, CDR2 SVGAGI. The V gene lost 0 bases and the J gene lost 3 bases, with 8 bases spanning the gap. This CDR3 is built from 14 residues. The CDR3 DNA reads as TGTGCCAGCAGTTACTCTCGGGGGTACTATGGCTACACCTTC. It encodes CASSYSRGYYGYTF.

The chain couples TRBV5-4 to TRBJ2-1; D may correspond to TRBD1 or TRBD2 (6 bases each). Germline V lookup: CDR1 SGHNT, CDR2 YYREEE (reference sequence). The ends were cut back, 3 bases at V and 0 bases at J, with 16 bases in the middle. The CDR3 totals 17 residues. CDR3 protein: CASSSGRGASSYNEQFF. The CDR3 bases are TGTGCCAGCAGCTCAGGAAGGGGGGCGAGCTCCTACAATGAGCAGTTCTTC.

This chain links TRBV11-2 with TRBJ2-1; maybe TRBD2 (6 bases). The CDR3 length is 17 residues. In germline, CDR1 is SGHAT, CDR2 FQNNGV. The ends were cut back, 4 bases at V and 3 bases at J, with 19 bases in the middle. The CDR3 loop reads CASSSIADPGYYNEQFF. The CDR3 DNA is TGTGCCAGCAGCTCAATAGCGGACCCAGGGTACTACAATGAGCAGTTCTTC.

The genes are TRBV4-3 and TRBJ2-1; tentatively, D is TRBD2 (6 bases). The V end was cut by 0 bases, the J end by 3 bases, with 12 bases between. Looked up from germline, CDR1 is LGHNA and CDR2 is YSLEER. This CDR3 region has 16 residues. The CDR3 here is CASSQDRGGDYNEQFF. The CDR3 DNA sequence: TGCGCCAGCAGCCAAGATCGGGGCGGGGACTACAATGAGCAGTTCTTC.

This chain links TRBV4-2 with TRBJ2-2, with a possible D match to TRBD2 (6 bases). Trimming stripped 1 base from V and 4 bases from J, with 13 bases between. Germline V CDR1 and CDR2: LGHNA, YNFKEQ. This CDR3 has 16 residues. The DNA of the CDR3 is TGTGCCAGCAGCCAAGGCGGGAACACGGTCACCGGGGAGCTGTTTTTT. Translated: CASSQGGNTVTGELFF.

V gene TRBV6-7 combines with J gene TRBJ2-7; D unresolved. TRBV6-7 is treated as an ORF (open reading frame) with a function not yet certain. The CDR3 length is 13 residues. Trimming took off 0 bases at V and 5 bases at J, with 8 bases between the two ends. This CDR3 reads CASSYSNCDEQYF. CDR3 coding DNA: TGTGCCAGCAGTTACTCAAATTGCGACGAGCAGTACTTC.

This clone was seen just once. This sequence joins TRBV7-2 and TRBJ1-6, with a possible D match to TRBD1 (5 bases). This CDR3 is built from 15 residues. Trimming shortened V by 7 bases and J by 6 bases, and 16 bases separated the two germline ends. The V gene's germline CDR1 is SGHTA and CDR2 FQGNSA. CDR3 bases: TGTGCCAGCACCGCTTTACGGGGGTCTAATTCACCCCTCCACTTT. Residues: CASTALRGSNSPLHF.

The rearrangement uses TRBV6-5 and TRBJ2-1, with a weak D call TRBD2 (5 bases). Trimming left V 6 bases short and J 9 bases short, with 9 bases between. The CDR3 consists of 11 residues. CDR1 is MNHEY, CDR2 SVGAGI, per germline. The CDR3 DNA sequence: TGTGCCAGCAGCTTTCGGGGTGAGCAGTTCTTC. Translated, it gives CASSFRGEQFF.

In DNA, the CDR3 is TGTGCCAGTACCTCACCCGGGGTCACAGATACGCAGTATTTT. Translating it yields CASTSPGVTDTQYF. The rearrangement uses TRBV15 and TRBJ2-3, with D possibly matching TRBD2 (5 bases). The ends were cut back, 10 bases at V and 2 bases at J, with 16 bases in the middle. Germline V gene lookup returns CDR1 LNHNV and CDR2 YYDKDF (reference sequence). CDR3 length: 14 amino acids. Drawing the rest from reference TRBV15 and TRBJ2-3, the complete variable domain is DAMVIQNPRYQVTQFGKPVTLSCSQTLNHNVMYWYQQKSSQAPKLLFHYYDKDFNNEADTPDNFQSRRPNTSFCFLDIRSPGLGDTAMYLCASTSPGVTDTQYFGPGTRLTVL.

The V gene is TRBV21-1, the J gene TRBJ1-1; no check of the table's D call, TRBD1, against the DNA was made. TRBV21-1 is assigned pseudogene status. The CDR3 sequence is 14 residues long. CDR3 nucleotides: TGTGCCAGCAGCGCAAAGGCCAAGACAGGGTGTGCTTTCTTT. It encodes CASSAKAKTGCAFF.

This clone came up a few times. The chain has TRBV14 and TRBJ2-1; maybe TRBD2 (6 bases). With 5 bases removed from V and 8 bases from J, the gap between germline ends came to 13 bases. Per germline, CDR1 SGHDN and CDR2 FVKESK. The CDR3 spans 13 residues. The CDR3 sequence is CASSVTSIDEQFF. Here the CDR3 DNA reads TGTGCCAGCAGCGTCACTAGCATCGATGAGCAGTTCTTC.

The chain combines TRBV27 with TRBJ2-1, with D perhaps matching TRBD1 or TRBD2 (6 bases each). CDR1 is MNHEY, CDR2 SMNVEV, per germline (reference sequence). The CDR3 spans 16 residues. Trimming cost V 0 bases and J 3 bases, with 12 bases left between them. The DNA for the CDR3 is TGTGCCAGCAGTTTATCGGGGGGCCCCGTCTACAATGAGCAGTTCTTC. Protein sequence: CASSLSGGPVYNEQFF.

The chain carries TRBV11-2 and TRBJ2-1; TRBD1 agrees at 8 bases. The CDR3 length is 16 residues. Trimming cost V 2 bases and J 4 bases; bases outside gene matches: 7. CDR1 SGHAT and CDR2 FQNNGV come from the germline V gene. This CDR3 is CASSLTTGGPYNEQFF. In nucleotides, the CDR3 is TGTGCCAGCAGCTTAACCACAGGGGGGCCTTACAATGAGCAGTTCTTC. Full variable domain (outside the CDR3, taken from reference TRBV11-2 and TRBJ2-1): EAGVAQSPRYKIIEKRQSVAFWCNPISGHATLYWYQQILGQGPKLLIQFQNNGVVDDSQLPKDRFSAERLKGVDSTLKIQPAKLEDSAVYLCASSLTTGGPYNEQFFGPGTRLTVL.

The chain uses TRBV5-6 and TRBJ1-1; D remains ambiguous. CDR1 and CDR2 from the germline V gene are SGHDT and YYEEEE. This CDR3 has 16 residues. The V end lost 0 bases, the J end lost 1 base, and 13 bases lay between the germline ends. The CDR3 nucleotides are TGTGCCAGCAGCTTGGTTCCCGGATCCTCGAACACTGAAGCTTTCTTT. Translation: CASSLVPGSSNTEAFF.

The chain uses TRBV5-6 and TRBJ2-7; D ambiguous. V lost 1 base and J lost 2, with 13 bases in between. CDR3 length equals 15 residues. The germline V gene has CDR1 SGHDT and CDR2 YYEEEE. CDR3 nucleotides: TGTGCCAGCAGCTTGTACGTGGACCTCGCCTACGAGCAGTACTTC. Translation gives CASSLYVDLAYEQYF.

The chain links TRBV6-5 to TRBJ2-2, with TRBD2 identical over 7 bases. The CDR3 is made up of 16 amino acids. Germline CDR1 and CDR2: MNHEY and SVGAGI. After removal of 2 bases from V and 6 bases from J, the junction contained 9 bases not matched to a gene. CDR3 sequence reads: CASSYRVGGGAGELFF. For the CDR3, the DNA is TGTGCCAGCAGTTACCGTGTCGGGGGAGGGGCCGGGGAGCTGTTTTTT.

The chain joins TRBV7-5 to TRBJ1-6. TRBV7-5 is tagged as a pseudogene. The CDR3 extends over 14 amino acids. Written as DNA, the CDR3 is TGTGTCAGAAGCTTCGGCGGGGATAATTCACCCCTCCACTTT. Its protein product is CVRSFGGDNSPLHF.

This chain connects TRBV6-5 to TRBJ2-7, with D perhaps given as TRBD1 or TRBD2 (5 bases each). V lost 2 bases, J lost 7 bases, and 12 bases lay in between. Germline CDR1 is MNHEY and CDR2 is SVGAGI. CDR3 length: 13 amino acids. The CDR3 loop is CASSYSKRGEQYF. CDR3 coding DNA: TGTGCCAGCAGTTACAGTAAGAGGGGAGAGCAGTACTTC.

The V gene is TRBV19, the J gene TRBJ1-2, with D possibly being TRBD1 (6 bases). This CDR3 has 15 residues. In germline, CDR1 is LNHDA, CDR2 SQIVND (reference sequence). V was cut by 9 bases and J by 4 bases, with 21 bases left in between. DNA of the CDR3: TGTGCCAGCGGCGAGATAGGGGGGGAGTCCTATGGCTACACCTTC. It codes for CASGEIGGESYGYTF.

J is TRBJ1-2 and V is TRBV7-9; 11 bases line up with TRBD1. The V segment lost 5 bases and the J segment 4 bases; nucleotides outside the gene matches: 6. The CDR3 contains 15 residues. CDR1 SEHNR and CDR2 FQNEAQ come from the germline V gene (reference sequence). CDR3: CASSTGQGAVYGYTF. The CDR3 DNA reads as TGTGCCAGCAGCACAGGACAGGGGGCTGTCTATGGCTACACCTTC.

This clone appeared a single time. The gene calls are TRBV4-3 and TRBJ1-2, with D maybe TRBD1 (6 bases). The V gene's germline CDR1 is LGHNA and CDR2 YSLEER. The germline V and J ends were trimmed by 1 base and 3 bases, with 12 bases remaining between them. This CDR3 contains 15 residues. The CDR3 DNA reads as TGCGCCAGCAGCCAAGGGCAGGGGTTCGACTATGGCTACACCTTC. It encodes CASSQGQGFDYGYTF.

This clone is a singleton in its sample. The chain employs TRBV19 and TRBJ1-6; D is uncertain. V lost 5 bases to trimming and J lost 10 bases, with 12 bases between them. The CDR3 runs to 13 residues. Germline CDR1 is LNHDA and CDR2 is SQIVND (reference sequence). This chain's CDR3 is CASSPNPASPLHF. The CDR3 DNA sequence: TGTGCCAGTAGTCCTAACCCGGCCTCACCCCTCCACTTT.

The genes are TRBV5-1 and TRBJ2-7, with D perhaps TRBD1 (6 bases). The length of the CDR3 is 11 residues. Germline CDR1 and CDR2: SGHRS and YFSETQ. V was pared by 5 bases and J by 6 bases, with 9 bases between. CDR3 loop: CASSQTGEQYF. CDR3 sequence (DNA): TGCGCCAGCAGTCAGACAGGCGAGCAGTACTTC.

The V gene is TRBV30, the J gene TRBJ2-7, with D unclear. Germline V gene sequence: CDR1 GTSNPN, CDR2 SVGIG (reference sequence). V lost 4 bases and J 4 bases, leaving 14 bases between the germline ends. This CDR3 contains 13 residues. DNA of the CDR3: TGTGCCTGGACCACGGGTATCAGTTACGAGCAGTACTTC. Its translation: CAWTTGISYEQYF.

V gene TRBV7-2 combines with J gene TRBJ1-1; D is ambiguous. Germline V gives CDR1 SGHTA, CDR2 FQGNSA. This CDR3 is built from 14 residues. The V and J ends lost 3 bases and 5 bases respectively, with 13 bases between them. The chain's CDR3 is CASSFLWPGTEAFF. CDR3 in DNA: TGTGCCAGCAGCTTTTTGTGGCCGGGAACTGAAGCTTTCTTT.

The chain combines TRBV4-1 with TRBJ2-1; D uncertain. This CDR3 has 14 amino acids. Trimming took 4 bases from V and 1 from J, leaving 8 bases between them. The germline V gene has CDR1 MGHRA and CDR2 YSYEKL. CDR3 sequence (DNA): TGCGCCAGCAGCCGAGACACGTCCTACAATGAGCAGTTCTTC. This encodes CASSRDTSYNEQFF.